The 20 T cell receptor beta chains given below trace back to one sample, sequenced in a study of cytomegalovirus exposure and HLA in healthy donors. Produced via immunoSEQ multiplex PCR; TCRdb's table is partial and in-frame only. The sample contains more than 300,000 clones, 80% to 90% of which appear only once. The sequencing sample was made of PBMCs. The receptors originated from a woman aged 18-29 years in good health and CMV-seronegative.

The chain is built from TRBV9 and TRBJ2-7; tentative D call: TRBD1 (5 bases). Trimming left V 0 bases short and J 0 bases short, with 13 bases between. The CDR3 runs to 16 residues. Germline values: CDR1 SGDLS, CDR2 YYNGEE. The CDR3 DNA follows: TGTGCCAGCAGCGTAGGGGCAGGGTCGAGCTCCTACGAGCAGTACTTC. Residues: CASSVGAGSSSYEQYF.

This clone was seen more than once but under ten times. This chain links TRBV5-5 with TRBJ2-1; D call uncertain. The CDR3 is 11 residues long. Trimming removed 0 bases from V and 12 bases from J, with 7 bases in between. In germline, CDR1 is SGHKS, CDR2 YYEKEE (reference sequence). The CDR3 region has the DNA TGTGCCAGCAGCTTGGTCTTCGGGCAGTTCTTC. Translating it yields CASSLVFGQFF.

J is TRBJ2-1 and V is TRBV7-3; 10 bases are a match to TRBD1. Germline CDR1 and CDR2: SGHTA and FQGTGA. The CDR3 spans 16 residues. With V trimmed by 1 base and J by 5 bases, 5 bases remained unmatched. The CDR3 DNA follows: TGTGCCAGCAGCTTAATCGGGACAGGGGAGAACAATGAGCAGTTCTTC. It yields the protein CASSLIGTGENNEQFF.

In this sample, this clone turned up once. This rearrangement joins TRBV4-2 to TRBJ2-7; tentatively, D is TRBD1 (6 bases). This CDR3 contains 15 residues. The V end lost 8 bases, the J end lost 2 bases, and 19 bases lay between the germline ends. The germline V gene has CDR1 LGHNA and CDR2 YNFKEQ. The CDR3 bases are TGTGCCAGCCAAGAGGGGGTTGGGTCCACCTACGAGCAGTACTTC. Translation: CASQEGVGSTYEQYF.

The chain recombines TRBV4-2 with TRBJ2-2, with 12 bases lining up with TRBD2. The germline CDR1 and CDR2 sequences are LGHNA and YNFKEQ. The CDR3 is 17 residues long. J lost 5 bases, V lost 4 bases, and 8 bases had no gene match. CDR3: CASSLELAGGGTGELFF. DNA of the CDR3: TGTGCCAGCAGCCTTGAACTAGCGGGAGGCGGGACCGGGGAGCTGTTTTTT.

The rearrangement links TRBV7-9 to TRBJ2-7, with TRBD2 identical over 12 bases. The CDR3 runs 16 residues. V shed 4 bases, J shed 4 bases, and the junction held 8 bases outside the gene matches. CDR1 and CDR2 (germline): SEHNR, FQNEAQ (reference sequence). The CDR3 spells CASSSPGLAGRYEQYF. The DNA of the CDR3 is TGTGCCAGCAGCTCCCCGGGACTAGCGGGTCGTTACGAGCAGTACTTC.

This clone was recorded a few times. The rearrangement joins TRBV5-1 to TRBJ1-1; D call uncertain. Germline CDR1 reads SGHRS; CDR2 reads YFSETQ. CDR3 size: 13 residues. Trimming cost V 0 bases and J 3 bases, with 6 bases left between them. DNA of the CDR3: TGCGCCAGCAGCTTGGTAGCAGACACTGAAGCTTTCTTT. This codes for CASSLVADTEAFF.

The chain combines TRBV7-7 with TRBJ2-5; D unclear. The CDR3 has 15 amino acids. V lost 1 base to trimming and J lost 5 bases, with 14 bases between them. Germline-derived CDR1 and CDR2 are SSHAT and FNYEAQ (reference sequence). The DNA for the CDR3 is TGTGCCAGCAGCTTAGGGTATGGGCCGTGGGAGACCCAGTACTTC. Amino acid sequence: CASSLGYGPWETQYF.

The chain has TRBV9 and TRBJ2-7, with 8 bases fitting TRBD2. This CDR3 comprises 15 residues. Looked up from germline, CDR1 is SGDLS and CDR2 is YYNGEE. V shed 2 bases, J shed 0 bases, and the junction held 4 bases outside the gene matches. CDR3: CASSVSSGPSYEQYF. The CDR3 nucleotides are TGTGCCAGCAGCGTCTCTAGCGGGCCCTCCTACGAGCAGTACTTC.

This clone showed up just once. Here the CDR3 reads CASSEGTAQETQYF. CDR3 in DNA: TGTGCCAGCAGTGAAGGGACAGCCCAAGAGACCCAGTACTTC. The chain combines TRBV6-1 with TRBJ2-5; TRBD1 is a possible D gene (6 bases). The V and J ends lost 1 base and 1 base respectively, with 7 bases between them. CDR3 length: 14 amino acids. Germline V CDR1 and CDR2: MNHNS, SASEGT.

The CDR3 loop reads CASSGDRDEQYF. The CDR3 DNA is TGTGCCAGCAGCGGCGACAGGGACGAGCAGTACTTC. This chain links TRBV9 with TRBJ2-7; the match to TRBD1 covers 7 bases. V dropped 3 bases and J dropped 5; count of bases not matched to a gene: 2. This CDR3 has 12 amino acids. In germline, CDR1 is SGDLS, CDR2 YYNGEE.

The rearrangement joins TRBV5-1 to TRBJ1-1, with D possibly TRBD1 on 5 matching bases. The V gene's germline CDR1 is SGHRS and CDR2 YFSETQ. V dropped 3 bases and J dropped 5 bases, with 17 bases sitting between them. The CDR3 has 15 amino acids. The CDR3 spells CASSSSTRRGTEAFF. CDR3 nucleotides: TGCGCCAGCAGCTCTTCCACACGGAGGGGAACTGAAGCTTTCTTT.

The J gene is TRBJ2-1, the V gene TRBV4-2; the match to TRBD2 covers 11 bases. CDR3 length: 16 amino acids. V gave up 6 bases and J gave up 3 bases; unmatched junction bases: 7. Germline CDR1 is LGHNA and CDR2 is YNFKEQ. The CDR3 DNA reads as TGTGCCAGCAGTCAACCCGGGACTAGCGGCTACAATGAGCAGTTCTTC. Its translation: CASSQPGTSGYNEQFF.

This chain joins TRBV15 and TRBJ2-5; D remains unclear. CDR1 is LNHNV, CDR2 YYDKDF, per germline (reference sequence). Deletions cut 0 bases from V and 5 bases from J, with 7 bases between. The CDR3 totals 13 residues. The CDR3 here is CATSRDYMETQYF. As DNA, the CDR3 is TGTGCCACCAGCAGAGATTATATGGAGACCCAGTACTTC.

In its sample, this clone was seen once. The chain joins TRBV19 to TRBJ2-7; 7 nucleotides line up with TRBD1. Germline V gene sequence: CDR1 LNHDA, CDR2 SQIVND (reference sequence). The CDR3 has 15 residues. The ends lost 4 bases at V and 5 bases at J; junction bases unmatched: 11. The CDR3 bases are TGTGCCAGTAGTACCTACAGGGGTATCGTTGACGAGCAGTACTTC. Encoded protein: CASSTYRGIVDEQYF. The full variable domain, completed using reference TRBV19 and TRBJ2-7, is DGGITQSPKYLFRKEGQNVTLSCEQNLNHDAMYWYRQDPGQGLRLIYYSQIVNDFQKGDIAEGYSVSREKKESFPLTVTSAQKNPTAFYLCASSTYRGIVDEQYFGPGTRLTVT.

Note on this clone: Other nucleotide sequences in the sample specify the same CDR3. The chain is built from TRBV5-1 and TRBJ2-7; the match to TRBD1 covers 9 bases. V shed 5 bases and J 4 bases; nucleotides not matched to a gene: 1. Germline V CDR1 and CDR2: SGHRS, YFSETQ. This CDR3 region has 12 residues. CDR3 sequence reads: CASRDRGYEQYF. CDR3 in DNA: TGCGCCAGCAGGGACAGGGGTTACGAGCAGTACTTC.

In this sample, this clone turned up once. The chain carries TRBV29-1 and TRBJ2-7; 7 positions agree with TRBD1. Per germline, CDR1 SQVTM and CDR2 ANQGSEA. The CDR3 is 11 amino acids. The trim removed 7 bases at V and 5 bases at J, leaving 5 bases unmatched. DNA of the CDR3: TGCAGCGGCTCGACAGGGAACGAGCAGTACTTC. Translated: CSGSTGNEQYF.

For the CDR3, the DNA is TGTGCCAGCTCACCTATAACCAGGGGCGGCAATCAGCCCCAGCATTTT. This encodes CASSPITRGGNQPQHF. The chain employs TRBV18 and TRBJ1-5, with D maybe TRBD1 (6 bases). CDR1 and CDR2 from the germline V gene are KGHSH and LQKENI. Deletions cut 3 bases from V and 2 bases from J, with 14 bases between. The CDR3 extends over 16 amino acids.

This clone occurred a few times. V gene TRBV20-1 combines with J gene TRBJ2-7; D remains unclear. The CDR3 totals 11 residues. V was shortened by 2 bases and J by 12 bases, with 14 bases between the two germline ends. Per germline, CDR1 DFQATT and CDR2 SNEGSKA (reference sequence). The CDR3 loop is CSARLEPLGYF. CDR3 in DNA: TGCAGTGCTAGATTGGAGCCGTTAGGGTACTTC.

The chain combines TRBV9 with TRBJ2-2; 9 nucleotides match TRBD1. Unmatched junction bases numbered 4, after V lost 2 bases and J lost 5 bases. The germline V gene has CDR1 SGDLS and CDR2 YYNGEE. The CDR3 loop spans 15 amino acids. The CDR3 spells CASSVTGGSTGELFF. The CDR3, as DNA: TGTGCCAGCAGCGTGACAGGGGGTAGTACCGGGGAGCTGTTTTTT.